What follows describes a single T cell receptor (beta chain). No antigen is known for it. These data belong to a study of blood T cells in healthy people across ages. Whole-study findings and limits: Naive T cell percentage and TCR beta diversity correlated strongly. Both higher diversity and more naive CD4+ cells marked long-lived donors when set against aged donors.

Using a J-beta primer mix together with a sample-barcoded 5' primer, a second PCR was run for about 6 to 11 cycles. TCRdb analysed the 5' RACE reads with MiXCR anew, one entry per CDR3 protein. Among about 290,000 distinct CDR3 sequences listed, roughly 26% were seen once. V lost 5 bases, J lost 4 bases, and 10 bases lay in between. Germline CDR1 SGHRS, CDR2 YFSETQ. This CDR3 spans 13 amino acids. V gene TRBV5-1 combines with J gene TRBJ2-1; D is ambiguous. Input material: blood. The TCR sequence derives from a woman in her 70s in good health. Written as DNA, the CDR3 is TGCGCCAGCAGTCCTATACTTTACAATGAGCAGTTCTTC. Amino acid sequence: CASSPILYNEQFF.